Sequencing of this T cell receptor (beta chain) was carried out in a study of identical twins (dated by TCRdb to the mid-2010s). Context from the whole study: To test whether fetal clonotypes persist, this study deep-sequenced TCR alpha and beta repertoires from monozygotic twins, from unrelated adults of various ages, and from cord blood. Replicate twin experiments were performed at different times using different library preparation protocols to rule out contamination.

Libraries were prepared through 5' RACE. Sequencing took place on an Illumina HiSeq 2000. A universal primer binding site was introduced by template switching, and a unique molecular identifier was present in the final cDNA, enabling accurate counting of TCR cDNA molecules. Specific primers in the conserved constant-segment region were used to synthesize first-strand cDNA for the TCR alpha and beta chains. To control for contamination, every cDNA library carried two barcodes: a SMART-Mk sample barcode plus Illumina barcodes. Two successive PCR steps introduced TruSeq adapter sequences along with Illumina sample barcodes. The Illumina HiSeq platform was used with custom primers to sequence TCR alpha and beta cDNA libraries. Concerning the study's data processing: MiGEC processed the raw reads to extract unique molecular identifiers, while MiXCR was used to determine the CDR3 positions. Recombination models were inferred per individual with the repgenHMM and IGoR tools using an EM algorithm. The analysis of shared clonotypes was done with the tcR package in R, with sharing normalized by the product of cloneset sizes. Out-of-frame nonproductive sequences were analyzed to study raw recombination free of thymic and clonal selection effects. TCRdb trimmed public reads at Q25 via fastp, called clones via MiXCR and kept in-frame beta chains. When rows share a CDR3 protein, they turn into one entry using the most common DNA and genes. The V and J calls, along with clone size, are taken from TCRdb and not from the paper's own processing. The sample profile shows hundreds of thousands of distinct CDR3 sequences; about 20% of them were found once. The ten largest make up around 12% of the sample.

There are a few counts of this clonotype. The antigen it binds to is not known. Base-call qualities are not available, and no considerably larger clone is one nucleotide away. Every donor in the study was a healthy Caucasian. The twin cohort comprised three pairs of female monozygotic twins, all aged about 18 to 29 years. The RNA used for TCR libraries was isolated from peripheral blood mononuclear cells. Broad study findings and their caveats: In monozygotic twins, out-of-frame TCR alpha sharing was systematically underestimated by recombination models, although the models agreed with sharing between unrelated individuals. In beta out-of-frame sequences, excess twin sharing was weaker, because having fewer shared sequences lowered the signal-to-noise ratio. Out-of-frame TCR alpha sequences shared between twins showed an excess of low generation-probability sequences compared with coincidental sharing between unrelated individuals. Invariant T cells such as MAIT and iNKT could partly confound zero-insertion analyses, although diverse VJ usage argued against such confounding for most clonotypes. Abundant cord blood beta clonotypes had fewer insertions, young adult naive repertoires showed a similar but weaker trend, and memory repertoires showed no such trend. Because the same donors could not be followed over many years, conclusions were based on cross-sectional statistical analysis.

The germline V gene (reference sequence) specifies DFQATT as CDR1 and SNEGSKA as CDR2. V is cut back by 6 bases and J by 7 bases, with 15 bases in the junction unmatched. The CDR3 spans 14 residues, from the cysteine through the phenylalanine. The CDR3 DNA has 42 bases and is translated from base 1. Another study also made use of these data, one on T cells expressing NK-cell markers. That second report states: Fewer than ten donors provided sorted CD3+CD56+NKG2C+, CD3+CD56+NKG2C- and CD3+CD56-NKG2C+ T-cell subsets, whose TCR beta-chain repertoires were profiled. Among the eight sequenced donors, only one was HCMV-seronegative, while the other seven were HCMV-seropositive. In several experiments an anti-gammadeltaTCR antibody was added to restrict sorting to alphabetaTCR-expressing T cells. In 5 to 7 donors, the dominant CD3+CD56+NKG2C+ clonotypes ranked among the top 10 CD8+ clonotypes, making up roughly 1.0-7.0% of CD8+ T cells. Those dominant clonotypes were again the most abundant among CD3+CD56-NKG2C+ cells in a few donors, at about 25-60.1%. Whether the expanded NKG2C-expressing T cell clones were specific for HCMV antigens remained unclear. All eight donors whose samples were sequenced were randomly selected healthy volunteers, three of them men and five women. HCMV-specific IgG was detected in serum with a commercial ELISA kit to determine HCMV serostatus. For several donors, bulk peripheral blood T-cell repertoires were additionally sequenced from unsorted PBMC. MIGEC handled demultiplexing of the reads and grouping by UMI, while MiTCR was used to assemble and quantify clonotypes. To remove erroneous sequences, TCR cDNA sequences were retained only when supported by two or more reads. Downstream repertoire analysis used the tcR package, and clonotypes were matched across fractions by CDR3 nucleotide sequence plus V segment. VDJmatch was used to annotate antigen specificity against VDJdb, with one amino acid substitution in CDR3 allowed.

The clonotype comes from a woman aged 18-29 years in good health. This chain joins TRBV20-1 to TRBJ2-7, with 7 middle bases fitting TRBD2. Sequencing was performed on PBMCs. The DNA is TGCAGTGCCGCCCGGGGCTCGAAGGGAGGGGAGCAGTACTTC. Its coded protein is CSAARGSKGGEQYF.